The 6 T cell receptor beta chains reported below all come from one sample, sequenced in a study of HIV-infected children after antiretroviral therapy interruption. The TCR library was built from RNA with a 3' RACE protocol and unique molecular identifiers. TCRdb re-called the 3' RACE reads through MiXCR, storing one row per CDR3 protein. Of about 83,000 distinct CDR3 sequences in the sample, about 6.9% were seen once. As for treatment: PENTA 11 planned treatment interruption arm or continuous ART arm. Source: CD45RA+ CD4+ T cells from PBMCs, pooled from several time points, taken from a donor given antiretroviral therapy, either interrupted or continuous. Noted subset: naive CD4+ CD45RA+ CD45RO- T cells. All receptors derive from a pool of human donors with HIV.

V gene TRBV20-1 combines with J gene TRBJ1-1; D is uncertain. V lost 3 bases and J 1 base, leaving 12 bases between the germline ends. This CDR3 contains 14 residues. The germline V gene encodes CDR1 DFQATT and CDR2 SNEGSKA (reference sequence). In DNA, the CDR3 is TGCAGTGCTAGGTTTGGAGGAGGGAACACTGAAGCTTTCTTT. Protein sequence: CSARFGGGNTEAFF.

This clonotype showed up many times. The rearrangement uses TRBV4-1 and TRBJ2-7; 7 bases agree with TRBD1. V trimming: 2 bases; J trimming: 2 bases; junction bases outside the gene matches: 9. The germline V gene encodes CDR1 MGHRA and CDR2 YSYEKL. This CDR3 has 16 residues. The CDR3 DNA reads as TGCGCCAGCAGCCAAAGCCCAGGGGGTCCAACCTACGAGCAGTACTTC. It encodes CASSQSPGGPTYEQYF.

The V call is TRBV12-3 or TRBV12-4, the J call TRBJ2-3, with D tentatively TRBD1 (5 bases). The CDR3 totals 16 residues. The germline V and J ends were trimmed by 6 bases and 1 base, with 17 bases remaining between them. CDR3 DNA sequence: TGTGCCAGCAGCCGCCGACAGTTATCGGGCACAGATACGCAGTATTTT. It is translated as CASSRRQLSGTDTQYF.

The chain employs TRBV11-3 and TRBJ2-5, with 8 bases matching TRBD1. J gave up 5 bases and V 5 bases, and 4 bases lay outside the gene matches. The CDR3 runs to 13 residues. Germline V gene sequence: CDR1 SGHNT, CDR2 YENEEA. The CDR3 region has the DNA TGTGCCAGCAGCCCAGGGGGCCCGGAGACCCAGTACTTC. Encoded protein: CASSPGGPETQYF.

This clonotype was counted ten times or more. This sequence joins TRBV5-1 and TRBJ2-1; D remains unclear. V was trimmed by 1 base and J by 6 bases, leaving 11 bases between them. Germline loops: CDR1 SGHRS, CDR2 YFSETQ. The CDR3 is 14 amino acids. CDR3 DNA: TGCGCCAGCAGCTTGTTAACCTCGAGCAATGAGCAGTTCTTC. It is translated as CASSLLTSSNEQFF.

The sample holds a few counts of this clonotype. V is TRBV29-1 and J is TRBJ2-5; a weak D match, TRBD2 (6 bases). Trimming pared 7 bases from V and 5 bases from J, leaving 20 bases between. The CDR3 has 14 residues. From germline, CDR1 is SQVTM and CDR2 ANQGSEA. The CDR3 loop is CSALDGGALETQYF. The CDR3 nucleotides are TGCAGCGCCCTGGACGGAGGGGCGTTGGAGACCCAGTACTTC.